The next 6 T cell receptor beta chains were all read from a single sample in a study of cytomegalovirus exposure and HLA in healthy donors. The primer mix had 60 Vbeta and 13 Jbeta primers. The protocol was immunoSEQ multiplex PCR, while the TCRdb copy is restricted to in-frame clones and leaves out a portion. The table includes 85,000 to 100,000 clones, roughly 82% detected once. The source material was PBMCs. Source of these receptors: a human donor in good health.

The chain couples TRBV18 to TRBJ2-5; 8 bases align to TRBD2. This CDR3 comprises 14 residues. CDR1 and CDR2 (germline): KGHSH, LQKENI. V shed 5 bases and J 4 bases; nucleotides not matched to a gene: 6. CDR3 in DNA: TGTGCCAGCTCATCGGGACTAGAGCGAGAGACCCAGTACTTC. Amino acid sequence: CASSSGLERETQYF.

This rearrangement joins TRBV11-2 to TRBJ2-1, with 7 bases identical to TRBD2. The CDR3 extends over 14 amino acids. Trimming at V came to 2 bases and at J to 7 bases, leaving 5 bases not matched to a gene. Per the germline V gene, CDR1 is SGHAT and CDR2 is FQNNGV. The CDR3 sequence: CASSLSGVRNEQFF. The CDR3 DNA sequence: TGTGCCAGCAGCTTAAGCGGGGTCAGAAATGAGCAGTTCTTC. Full variable domain (rest looked up from reference TRBV11-2 and TRBJ2-1): EAGVAQSPRYKIIEKRQSVAFWCNPISGHATLYWYQQILGQGPKLLIQFQNNGVVDDSQLPKDRFSAERLKGVDSTLKIQPAKLEDSAVYLCASSLSGVRNEQFFGPGTRLTVL.

J is TRBJ1-4 and V is TRBV5-4, with D possibly matching TRBD1 (6 bases). Germline loops: CDR1 SGHNT, CDR2 YYREEE (reference sequence). The CDR3 loop spans 14 amino acids. V shed 0 bases and J shed 8 bases, with 11 bases lying between them. The CDR3 DNA is TGTGCCAGCAGCTTGGACAGGGCTGACGAAAAACTGTTTTTT. Amino acid sequence: CASSLDRADEKLFF.

The genes are TRBV10-1 and TRBJ2-7; 7 positions match TRBD1. This CDR3 region has 16 residues. Germline CDR1 WNHNN, CDR2 SYGVQD (reference sequence). After removal of 6 bases from V and 0 bases from J, the junction contained 11 bases not matched to a gene. In DNA, the CDR3 is TGCGCCAGCAGGCGACCGAGGGGGCACATCTCCTACGAGCAGTACTTC. Amino acid sequence: CASRRPRGHISYEQYF.

This clone was seen more than once but under ten times. The chain couples TRBV7-8 to TRBJ1-1, with 7 bases lining up with TRBD1. CDR3 length: 18 residues. V was pared by 1 base and J by 1 base, with 12 bases of the junction left unmatched. Germline assignment: CDR1 SGHVS and CDR2 FQNEAQ. As DNA, the CDR3 is TGTGCCAGCAGCTTAGTAGGATGGGACAGACTAAAGAACACTGAAGCTTTCTTT. Translating gives CASSLVGWDRLKNTEAFF.

The rearrangement uses TRBV6-1 and TRBJ1-6, with a tentative D call TRBD1 (6 bases). The germline V and J ends were trimmed by 2 bases and 0 bases, with 14 bases remaining between them. Germline assignment: CDR1 MNHNS and CDR2 SASEGT. This CDR3 has 18 amino acids. Here the CDR3 DNA reads TGTGCCAGCAGTGAATTCAAGGGGGTCAGCTCCTATAATTCACCCCTCCACTTT. Translating gives CASSEFKGVSSYNSPLHF.